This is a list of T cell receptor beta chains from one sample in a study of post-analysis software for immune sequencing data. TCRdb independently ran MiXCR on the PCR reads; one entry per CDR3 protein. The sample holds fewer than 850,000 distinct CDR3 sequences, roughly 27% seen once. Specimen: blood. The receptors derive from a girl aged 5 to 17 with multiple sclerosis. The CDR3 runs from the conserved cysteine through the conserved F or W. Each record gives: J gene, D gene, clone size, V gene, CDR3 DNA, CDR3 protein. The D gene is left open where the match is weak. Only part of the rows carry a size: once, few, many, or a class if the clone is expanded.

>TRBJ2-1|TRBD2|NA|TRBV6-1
TGTGCCAGCAACCTCGGTCGTGTCGGGGGGGTCAATGAGCAGTTCTTC
CASNLGRVGGVNEQFF
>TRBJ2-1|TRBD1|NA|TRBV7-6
TGTGCCAGTAGACCCGGGACAGGGGATGAGCAGTTCTTC
CASRPGTGDEQFF
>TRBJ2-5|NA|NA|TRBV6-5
TGTGCCAGCAGTTACTTAGGGACCCAGTACTTC
CASSYLGTQYF
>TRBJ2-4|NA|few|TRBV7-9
TGTGCCAGCAGCCGGCCCCAACCCGGGTCTCAAATACCCAAAAACATTCAGTACTTC
CASSRPQPGSQIPKNIQYF
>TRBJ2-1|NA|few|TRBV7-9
TGTGCCAGCAGCTGGCTAGCTGAGCAGTTCTTC
CASSWLAEQFF
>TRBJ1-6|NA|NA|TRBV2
TGTGCCAGCAGACACCGTAAGGGTAATTCACCCCTCCACTTT
CASRHRKGNSPLHF
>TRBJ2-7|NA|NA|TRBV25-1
TGTGCCAGCAGCCGACGGGGAGGACCCGAGCAGTACTTC
CASSRRGGPEQYF
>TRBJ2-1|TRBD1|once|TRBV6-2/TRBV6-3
TGTGCCAGCAGTCCCCCGGGTAGGGGGCTACACAATGAGCAGTTCTTC
CASSPPGRGLHNEQFF
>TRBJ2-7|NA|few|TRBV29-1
TGCAGCGTTGAGGGTCCGGGCTACGAGCAGTACTTC
CSVEGPGYEQYF
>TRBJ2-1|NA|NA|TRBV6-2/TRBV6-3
TGTGCCAGCAGTTATTATCTCGGGACAGAGCAGTTCTTC
CASSYYLGTEQFF